This T cell receptor beta chain emerged from a study of CD8 T cells in Susac syndrome. Through negative isolation, CD4+ and CD8+ T cells were obtained, while TEMRA cells were enriched using FACS. CDR1 SGHRS and CDR2 YFSETQ come from the germline V gene. This CDR3 has 17 amino acids. The V gene lost 0 bases and the J gene lost 5 bases, with 18 bases spanning the gap. The RNA, about 0.45 to 1 ug, was put through reverse transcription using random hexamers. Amplification of TCR beta CDR3 by immunoSEQ multiplex PCR spanned 54 Vbeta and 13 Jbeta. MiXCR, applied by TCRdb to the immunoSEQ multiplex PCR reads, yields one record per CDR3 protein. The sample contains about 150,000 distinct CDR3 sequences, roughly 92% of which appear only once.

This rearrangement joins TRBV5-1 to TRBJ2-1, with a weak D call TRBD2 (5 bases). Sample: CD4+ T cells from PBMCs. The clonotype originates from a human donor with multiple sclerosis. CDR3 sequence (DNA): TGCGCCAGCAGCTTGGCCCTCCGGGGAATGGGAAACAATGAGCAGTTCTTC. Protein: CASSLALRGMGNNEQFF.